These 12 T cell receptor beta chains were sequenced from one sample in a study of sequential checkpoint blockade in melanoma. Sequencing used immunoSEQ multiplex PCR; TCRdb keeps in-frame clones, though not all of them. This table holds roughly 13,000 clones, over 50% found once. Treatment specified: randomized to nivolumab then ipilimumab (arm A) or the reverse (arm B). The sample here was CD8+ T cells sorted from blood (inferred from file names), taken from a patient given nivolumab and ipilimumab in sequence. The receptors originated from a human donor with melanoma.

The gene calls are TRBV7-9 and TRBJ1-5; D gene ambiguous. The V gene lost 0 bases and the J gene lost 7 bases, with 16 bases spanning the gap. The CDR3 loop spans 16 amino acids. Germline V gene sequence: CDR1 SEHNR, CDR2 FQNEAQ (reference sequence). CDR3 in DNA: TGTGCCAGCAGCTTAGCAGTACAGTTGAAGATACAGCCCCAGCATTTT. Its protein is CASSLAVQLKIQPQHF.

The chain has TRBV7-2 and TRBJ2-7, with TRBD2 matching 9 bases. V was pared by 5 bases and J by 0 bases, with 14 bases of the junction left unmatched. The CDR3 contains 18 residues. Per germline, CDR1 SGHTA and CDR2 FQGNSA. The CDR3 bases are TGTGCCAGCAGCCCCGTATCCGGACTAGCGCTGCCCTCCTACGAGCAGTACTTC. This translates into CASSPVSGLALPSYEQYF.

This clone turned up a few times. The CDR3 protein is CASSFGELTGESRGYTF. The CDR3 coding sequence is TGCGCCAGCAGCTTCGGGGAATTGACAGGGGAATCTCGAGGCTACACCTTC. The chain carries TRBV5-1 and TRBJ1-2; 8 positions agree with TRBD1. CDR3 size: 17 residues. V shed 2 bases and J 8 bases; nucleotides not matched to a gene: 17. Germline V gives CDR1 SGHRS, CDR2 YFSETQ.

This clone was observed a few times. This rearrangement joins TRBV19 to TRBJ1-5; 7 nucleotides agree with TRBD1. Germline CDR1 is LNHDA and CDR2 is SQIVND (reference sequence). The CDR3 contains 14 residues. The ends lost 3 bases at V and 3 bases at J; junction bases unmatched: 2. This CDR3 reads CASSMQGVNQPQHF. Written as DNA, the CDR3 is TGTGCCAGTAGTATGCAGGGGGTCAATCAGCCCCAGCATTTT.

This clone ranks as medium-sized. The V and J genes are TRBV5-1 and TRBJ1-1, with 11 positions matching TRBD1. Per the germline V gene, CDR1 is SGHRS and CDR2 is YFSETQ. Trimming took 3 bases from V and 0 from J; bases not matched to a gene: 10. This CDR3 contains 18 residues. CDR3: CASSYEGGTGGMNTEAFF. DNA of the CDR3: TGCGCCAGCAGCTACGAAGGGGGGACAGGGGGAATGAACACTGAAGCTTTCTTT.

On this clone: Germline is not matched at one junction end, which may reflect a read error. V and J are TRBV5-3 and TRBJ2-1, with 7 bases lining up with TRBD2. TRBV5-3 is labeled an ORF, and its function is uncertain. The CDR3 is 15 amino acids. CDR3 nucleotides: TGTGCCAGCAGCTTTTTGTCGGGAGGACACAATGAGCAGTTCTTC. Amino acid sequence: CASSFLSGGHNEQFF.

The CDR3 region has the DNA TGTGCCAGCAGTTACAGGGAAACTAGCGGGATTGGAAATGAGCAGTTCTTC. Amino acids: CASSYRETSGIGNEQFF. V usage is TRBV6-4 and J usage is TRBJ2-1, with 10 nucleotides matching TRBD2. Trimming removed 5 bases from V and 7 bases from J; junction bases left unmatched: 14. The germline V gene has CDR1 MRHNA and CDR2 SNTAGT. The CDR3 totals 17 residues.

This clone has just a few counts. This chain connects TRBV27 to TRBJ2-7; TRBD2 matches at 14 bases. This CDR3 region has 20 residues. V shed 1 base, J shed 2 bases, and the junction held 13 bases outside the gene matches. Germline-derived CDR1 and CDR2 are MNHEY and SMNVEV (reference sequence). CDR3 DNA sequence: TGTGCCAGCAGTTTATGGGCTGTGGGGACTAGCGGGAGACCGGCCTACGAGCAGTACTTC. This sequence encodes CASSLWAVGTSGRPAYEQYF.

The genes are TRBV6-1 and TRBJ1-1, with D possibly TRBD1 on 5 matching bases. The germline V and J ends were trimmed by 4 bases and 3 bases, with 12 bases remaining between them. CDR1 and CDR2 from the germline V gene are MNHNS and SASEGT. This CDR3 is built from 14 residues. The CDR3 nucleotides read TGTGCCAGCAGTGTAACAGGCGACGACACTGAAGCTTTCTTT. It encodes CASSVTGDDTEAFF.

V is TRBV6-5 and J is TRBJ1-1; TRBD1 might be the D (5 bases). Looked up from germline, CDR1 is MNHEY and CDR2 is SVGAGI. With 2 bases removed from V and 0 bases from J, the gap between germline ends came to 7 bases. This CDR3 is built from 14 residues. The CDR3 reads CASSYGGLNTEAFF. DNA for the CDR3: TGTGCCAGCAGTTACGGGGGGTTGAACACTGAAGCTTTCTTT.

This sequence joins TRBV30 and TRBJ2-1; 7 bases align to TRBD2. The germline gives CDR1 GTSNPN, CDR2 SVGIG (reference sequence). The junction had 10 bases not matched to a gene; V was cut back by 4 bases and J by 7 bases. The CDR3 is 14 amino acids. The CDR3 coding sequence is TGTGCCTGGACCCCGGGGGGAGGGGTTAATGAGCAGTTCTTC. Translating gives CAWTPGGGVNEQFF.

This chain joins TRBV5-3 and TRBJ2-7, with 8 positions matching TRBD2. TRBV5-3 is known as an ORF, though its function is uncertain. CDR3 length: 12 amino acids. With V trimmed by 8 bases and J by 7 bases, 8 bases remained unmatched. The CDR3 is CASSAGGGEQYF. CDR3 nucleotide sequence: TGTGCCAGCAGCGCCGGCGGGGGGGAGCAGTACTTC.